This entry is about one T cell receptor (beta chain). Its matching antigen is unknown. This record belongs to a study of Tregs in tolerant kidney transplant recipients. Study-wide background: Sorting of CD4+CD25+CD127- cells followed approximately 3-day belatacept mixed lymphocyte reactions, sometimes with roughly 5-day graft donor restimulation.

Repertoires were generated with immunoSEQ multiplex PCR, while TCRdb's copy carries only in-frame clones and drops some. The table records just under 45,000 clones, roughly 96% of them present only once. General study findings and limits: Tregs expanded with activated donor B cells seemed most donor-specific. No direct test of biological reproducibility was done here.

In germline, CDR1 is SGHRS, CDR2 YFSETQ. Trimming cost V 3 bases and J 1 base, with 12 bases left between them. The CDR3 runs to 15 residues. The sequenced sample was Tregs from blood cultured with allogeneic cells. This receptor was taken from a human donor in good health. The chain employs TRBV5-1 and TRBJ2-3; TRBD1 might be the D (6 bases). The CDR3 coding sequence is TGCGCCAGCAGCTCCATGGACAGCCGCACAGATACGCAGTATTTT. Translation: CASSSMDSRTDTQYF.